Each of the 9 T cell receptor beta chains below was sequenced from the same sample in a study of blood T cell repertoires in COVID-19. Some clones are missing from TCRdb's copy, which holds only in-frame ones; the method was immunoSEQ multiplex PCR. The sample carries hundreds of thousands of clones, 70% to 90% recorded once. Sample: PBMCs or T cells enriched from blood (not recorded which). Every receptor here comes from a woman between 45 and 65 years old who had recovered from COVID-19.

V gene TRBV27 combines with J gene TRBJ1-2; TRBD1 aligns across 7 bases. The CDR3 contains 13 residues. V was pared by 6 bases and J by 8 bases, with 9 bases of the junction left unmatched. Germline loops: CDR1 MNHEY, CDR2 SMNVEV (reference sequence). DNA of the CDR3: TGTGCCAGCAGGCAGGGGGTGGTCGAAGGCTACACCTTC. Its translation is CASRQGVVEGYTF.

Here the CDR3 reads CASSPASYNEQFF. CDR3 nucleotide sequence: TGTGCCAGCTCACCAGCGTCGTACAATGAGCAGTTCTTC. The V and J genes are TRBV18 and TRBJ2-1, with unresolved D. Deletions cut 2 bases from V and 4 bases from J, with 6 bases between. CDR1 and CDR2 from the germline V gene are KGHSH and LQKENI. The CDR3 is made up of 13 amino acids.

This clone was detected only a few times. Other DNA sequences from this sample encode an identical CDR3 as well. DNA for the CDR3: TGTGCCAGCAGTGAATTAGGACAGGGCTACGAGCAGTACTTC. It encodes CASSELGQGYEQYF. V and J are TRBV25-1 and TRBJ2-7; 8 nucleotides line up with TRBD1. The length of the CDR3 is 14 residues. The V gene end was trimmed by 1 base and the J gene end by 3 bases; junction bases not matched to a gene: 2. In germline, CDR1 is MGHDK, CDR2 SYGVNS.

DNA for the CDR3: TGTGCCAGCAGCCCCGGGACAGGGGATGAGACCCAGTACTTC. It yields the protein CASSPGTGDETQYF. This rearrangement joins TRBV7-3 to TRBJ2-5; the match to TRBD1 covers 10 bases. Germline V gene lookup returns CDR1 SGHTA and CDR2 FQGTGA. V shed 5 bases, J shed 5 bases, and the junction held 5 bases outside the gene matches. The CDR3 is made up of 14 amino acids. Supplemented by reference TRBV7-3 and TRBJ2-5, the full variable domain reads GAGVSQTPSNKVTEKGKYVELRCDPISGHTALYWYRQSLGQGPEFLIYFQGTGAADDSGLPNDRFFAVRPEGSVSTLKIQRTERGDSAVYLCASSPGTGDETQYFGPGTRLLVL.

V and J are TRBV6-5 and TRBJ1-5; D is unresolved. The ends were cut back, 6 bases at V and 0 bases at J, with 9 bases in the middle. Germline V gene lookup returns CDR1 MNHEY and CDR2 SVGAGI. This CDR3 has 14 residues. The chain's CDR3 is CASRNRNSNQPQHF. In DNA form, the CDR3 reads TGTGCCAGCAGAAACAGAAATAGCAATCAGCCCCAGCATTTT.

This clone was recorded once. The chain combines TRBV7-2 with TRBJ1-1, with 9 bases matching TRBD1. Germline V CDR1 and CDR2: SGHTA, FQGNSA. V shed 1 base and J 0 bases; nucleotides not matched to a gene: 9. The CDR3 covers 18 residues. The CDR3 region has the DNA TGTGCCAGCAGCTTAGAGGGGGGACAGGGAGGGATGAACACTGAAGCTTTCTTT. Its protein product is CASSLEGGQGGMNTEAFF.

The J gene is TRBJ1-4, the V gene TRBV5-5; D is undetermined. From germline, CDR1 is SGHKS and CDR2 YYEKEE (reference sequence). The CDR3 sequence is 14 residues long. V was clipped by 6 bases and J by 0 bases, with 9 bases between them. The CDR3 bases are TGTGCCAGCACCCTGACAACAACTAATGAAAAACTGTTTTTT. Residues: CASTLTTTNEKLFF.

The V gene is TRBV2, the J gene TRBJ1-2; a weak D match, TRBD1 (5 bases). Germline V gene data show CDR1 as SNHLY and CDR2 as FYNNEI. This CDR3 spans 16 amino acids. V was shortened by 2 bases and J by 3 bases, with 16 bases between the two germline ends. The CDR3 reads CASSENPRGNYYGYTF. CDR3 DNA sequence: TGTGCCAGCAGTGAAAATCCTCGGGGGAATTACTATGGCTACACCTTC.

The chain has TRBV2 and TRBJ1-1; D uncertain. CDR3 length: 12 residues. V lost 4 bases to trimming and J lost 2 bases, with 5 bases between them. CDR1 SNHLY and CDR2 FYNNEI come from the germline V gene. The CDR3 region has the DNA TGTGCCAGCAGTGGCAGAAACACTGAAGCTTTCTTT. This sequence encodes CASSGRNTEAFF.